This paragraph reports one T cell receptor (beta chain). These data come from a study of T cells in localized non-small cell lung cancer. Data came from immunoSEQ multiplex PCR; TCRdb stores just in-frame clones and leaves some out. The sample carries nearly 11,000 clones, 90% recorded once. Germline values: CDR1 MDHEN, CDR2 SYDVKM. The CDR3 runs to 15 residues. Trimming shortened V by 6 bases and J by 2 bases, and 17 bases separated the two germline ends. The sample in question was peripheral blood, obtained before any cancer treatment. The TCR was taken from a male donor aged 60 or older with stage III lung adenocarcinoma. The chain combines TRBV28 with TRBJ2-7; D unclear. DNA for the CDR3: TGTGCCAGCAGCCCAGGCCGGACGGATGCCTACGAGCAGTACTTC. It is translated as CASSPGRTDAYEQYF.